The rows below give T cell receptor beta chains drawn from one sample of a study of T cell repertoires in cytomegalovirus infection. The antigens for these receptors are not known. TCRdb redid the calling of the reads with MiXCR, one entry per CDR3 protein. The table lists about 470,000 distinct CDR3 sequences, about 42% of them singletons. Sequencing was performed on cultured PBMCs, taken from culture after CMV antigen stimulation. The receptors shown here come from a human donor in good health (CMV status not recorded). Some clones in this sample may be carry-over from other donors' samples. Both conserved end residues are part of each CDR3. The order of the fields is J gene, V gene, CDR3 protein.

j_gene: TRBJ1-1; v_gene: TRBV6-2/TRBV6-3; CDR3aa: CASKQGGDTEAFF
j_gene: TRBJ2-1; v_gene: TRBV11-2; CDR3aa: CASSSTSGSLAQAKRQFF
j_gene: TRBJ2-7; v_gene: TRBV7-2; CDR3aa: CASSLARMGSGRGRWEQYF
j_gene: TRBJ2-1; v_gene: TRBV6-1; CDR3aa: CASNPTTPSYNEQFF
j_gene: TRBJ2-5; v_gene: TRBV2; CDR3aa: CASTLADQETQYF
j_gene: TRBJ2-1; v_gene: TRBV25-1; CDR3aa: CASSDELGDEQFF
j_gene: TRBJ2-2; v_gene: TRBV28; CDR3aa: CASSLRGAGELFF
j_gene: TRBJ2-1; v_gene: TRBV2; CDR3aa: CASSDVGGLAYNEQFF
j_gene: TRBJ2-1; v_gene: TRBV12-3/TRBV12-4; CDR3aa: CASSFTRVGNNEQFF
j_gene: TRBJ2-5; v_gene: TRBV6-5; CDR3aa: CASSYAGKETQYF
j_gene: TRBJ2-7; v_gene: TRBV28; CDR3aa: CASSHTQGDYEQYF
j_gene: TRBJ2-7; v_gene: TRBV7-9; CDR3aa: CASARASSYEQYF
j_gene: TRBJ2-1; v_gene: TRBV12-3/TRBV12-4; CDR3aa: CASSFWLAGNEQFF
j_gene: TRBJ2-7; v_gene: TRBV7-9; CDR3aa: CASSGDRDYEQYF
j_gene: TRBJ2-7; v_gene: TRBV4-3; CDR3aa: CASSQASGRASYEQYF
j_gene: TRBJ1-5; v_gene: TRBV27; CDR3aa: CASCWTGAAGQPQHF
j_gene: TRBJ2-2; v_gene: TRBV19; CDR3aa: CASTFGTSGRPGELFF
j_gene: TRBJ1-3; v_gene: TRBV5-8; CDR3aa: CASRKRDLIGNTIYF
j_gene: TRBJ2-3; v_gene: TRBV12-3/TRBV12-4; CDR3aa: CASSWARSTDTQYF
j_gene: TRBJ2-3; v_gene: TRBV7-6; CDR3aa: CASRGLESTDTQYF
j_gene: TRBJ2-1; v_gene: TRBV6-2/TRBV6-3; CDR3aa: CASSYAGTSGRDTHEQFF
j_gene: TRBJ2-7; v_gene: TRBV5-1; CDR3aa: CASGSGTGAYYEQYF
j_gene: TRBJ2-6; v_gene: TRBV5-5; CDR3aa: CASSKGSPGANVLTF
j_gene: TRBJ1-5; v_gene: TRBV7-2; CDR3aa: CASSARGTKFQPQHF
j_gene: TRBJ2-1; v_gene: TRBV20-1; CDR3aa: CSARSGLAGGPGSYNEQFF
j_gene: TRBJ1-5; v_gene: TRBV19; CDR3aa: CASTPVGQGSNQPQHF
j_gene: TRBJ1-1; v_gene: TRBV28; CDR3aa: CASSPGQYLNTEAFF
j_gene: TRBJ2-6; v_gene: TRBV5-4; CDR3aa: CASSLDALSGANVLTF
j_gene: TRBJ1-2; v_gene: TRBV20-1; CDR3aa: CSARDGGGPNRYTF
j_gene: TRBJ2-5; v_gene: TRBV7-9; CDR3aa: CASSLGGGTGGETQYF
j_gene: TRBJ1-2; v_gene: TRBV7-2; CDR3aa: CASSFQGGYTF
j_gene: TRBJ2-7; v_gene: TRBV10-3; CDR3aa: CAISDFGGFEDEQYF
j_gene: TRBJ2-5; v_gene: TRBV7-8; CDR3aa: CASSFSLGVGETQYF
j_gene: TRBJ2-2; v_gene: TRBV11-2; CDR3aa: CASSPYPGELFF
j_gene: TRBJ2-3; v_gene: TRBV7-2; CDR3aa: CASSSWGQGVADTQYF